Below are 4 T cell receptor beta chains sequenced from a single sample in a study of blood T cells in healthy people across ages. Sample-barcoded 5' priming and a J-beta primer mix drove a second PCR of about 7 to 11 cycles. TCRdb processed the 5' RACE reads anew with MiXCR; each CDR3 protein has one entry. This table has roughly 1.5 million distinct CDR3 sequences, about 42% appearing once. Sequencing input: blood. The receptor set was obtained from a woman under 30 in good health.

This clonotype was picked up a small number of times. The chain couples TRBV7-2 to TRBJ2-3, with D uncertain. The CDR3 loop spans 16 amino acids. Trimming took 1 base from V and 1 from J, leaving 12 bases between them. Per the germline V gene, CDR1 is SGHTA and CDR2 is FQGNSA. CDR3 amino acids: CASSLVGLPRTDTQYF. DNA for the CDR3: TGTGCCAGCAGCTTAGTTGGCCTTCCACGCACAGATACGCAGTATTTT.

The chain is built from TRBV10-3 and TRBJ2-3, with D possibly being TRBD2 (5 bases). The length of the CDR3 is 17 residues. Germline assignment: CDR1 ENHRY and CDR2 SYGVKD. Trimming shortened V by 6 bases and J by 0 bases, and 19 bases separated the two germline ends. Here the CDR3 DNA reads TGTGCCATCAGCCTCAAGAGAGGAGGCGGCAGCACAGATACGCAGTATTTT. Amino acids: CAISLKRGGGSTDTQYF.

This clonotype appeared a few times. The CDR3 region has the DNA TGCGCCAGCAGCCCTGTCGGCATGAACACTGAAGCTTTCTTT. Protein product: CASSPVGMNTEAFF. This sequence joins TRBV5-1 and TRBJ1-1; D unclear. Germline CDR1 and CDR2: SGHRS and YFSETQ. V was clipped by 4 bases and J by 0 bases, with 10 bases between them. This CDR3 spans 14 amino acids. Full variable domain (missing parts from reference TRBV5-1 and TRBJ1-1): KAGVTQTPRYLIKTRGQQVTLSCSPISGHRSVSWYQQTPGQGLQFLFEYFSETQRNKGNFPGRFSGRQFSNSRSEMNVSTLELGDSALYLCASSPVGMNTEAFFGQGTRLTVV.

About this clonotype itself: At one end, the junction sequence differs from germline, possibly due to a read error. The J gene is TRBJ2-1, the V gene TRBV6-2 or TRBV6-3, with 7 bases that match TRBD2. CDR1 is MNHEY, CDR2 SVGEGT, per germline. The CDR3 loop spans 13 amino acids. CDR3 in amino acids: CASRPGGYSEQFF. The CDR3 bases are TGTGCCAGCAGACCCGGGGGGTACAGTGAGCAGTTCTTC.